Listed here are 20 T cell receptor beta chains from one sample, sequenced in a study of blood T cells in healthy people across ages (dated by TCRdb to 2014 to 2015). Library method: 5' RACE. Instrument used: Illumina HiSeq 2500. A second PCR of about 6 to 11 cycles was run with a J-beta primer mix and a sample-barcoded 5' primer. In TCRdb, the public reads were trimmed at Q25 with fastp and aligned with MiXCR, with productive beta chains retained. Every distinct CDR3 protein forms one entry, paired with its most common genes and DNA. The sample profile shows 1.5 million to 2 million distinct CDR3 sequences; roughly 28% of them were found once. Over 7% of the sample is taken by the ten largest. Source material: blood. The receptors stem from a woman in her 30s in good health.

This clonotype was detected only a few times. This chain connects TRBV6-5 to TRBJ2-5; 8 bases agree with TRBD1. Trimming cost V 2 bases and J 5 bases; bases outside gene matches: 4. CDR1 MNHEY and CDR2 SVGAGI come from the germline V gene. This CDR3 has 14 residues. CDR3 sequence reads: CASSYETGEETQYF. The CDR3 coding sequence is TGTGCCAGCAGTTACGAGACAGGGGAGGAGACCCAGTACTTC.

The chain has TRBV4-1 and TRBJ2-7; TRBD2 matches at 9 bases. The CDR3 spans 15 residues. The germline gives CDR1 MGHRA, CDR2 YSYEKL. The V segment lost 1 base and the J segment 2 bases; nucleotides outside the gene matches: 3. The DNA for the CDR3 is TGCGCCAGCAGCCAAGTAGCGGGGGAGGCCTACGAGCAGTACTTC. Amino acids: CASSQVAGEAYEQYF.

This clonotype occurred many times. This chain joins TRBV7-9 and TRBJ2-7, with D perhaps TRBD1 (6 bases). The CDR3 sequence is 13 residues long. Germline-derived CDR1 and CDR2 are SEHNR and FQNEAQ (reference sequence). The V end lost 2 bases, the J end lost 5 bases, and 10 bases lay between the germline ends. The CDR3 nucleotides read TGTGCCAGCAGCTTACCTAACAGGGACGAGCAGTACTTC. Protein sequence: CASSLPNRDEQYF.

The chain uses TRBV10-3 and TRBJ2-1; D unresolved. This CDR3 region has 17 residues. V was clipped by 0 bases and J by 0 bases, with 12 bases between them. In germline, CDR1 is ENHRY, CDR2 SYGVKD. DNA of the CDR3: TGTGCCATCAGTGAGTCAACAGCGATAAGCTCCTACAATGAGCAGTTCTTC. It translates to CAISESTAISSYNEQFF.

The V and J genes are TRBV29-1 and TRBJ1-1; no reliable D call. The V gene's germline CDR1 is SQVTM and CDR2 ANQGSEA. Trimming stripped 3 bases from V and 2 bases from J, with 7 bases between. The CDR3 runs 12 residues. The CDR3 loop reads CSVEGFNTEAFF. In DNA form, the CDR3 reads TGCAGCGTTGAGGGGTTTAACACTGAAGCTTTCTTT.

J is TRBJ2-2 and V is TRBV7-7; D is possibly TRBD1 or TRBD2 (6 bases each). With 4 bases removed from V and 2 bases from J, the gap between germline ends came to 11 bases. From germline, CDR1 is SSHAT and CDR2 FNYEAQ (reference sequence). The length of the CDR3 is 15 residues. The CDR3 sequence: CASSSGGGNTGELFF. The CDR3, as DNA: TGTGCCAGCAGCTCCGGGGGCGGAAACACCGGGGAGCTGTTTTTT.

In this sample, this clonotype turned up a few times. J is TRBJ2-3 and V is TRBV7-8, with 12 bases aligning to TRBD2. Germline CDR1 and CDR2: SGHVS and FQNEAQ. This CDR3 contains 18 residues. After removal of 5 bases from V and 5 bases from J, the junction contained 14 bases not matched to a gene. CDR3 bases: TGTGCCAGCAGCAGGGGACTAGCGGGCCCGGTGATAGAAGATACGCAGTATTTT. Its translation: CASSRGLAGPVIEDTQYF.

The chain employs TRBV5-1 and TRBJ1-2; the D gene is possibly TRBD1 (6 bases). Per the germline V gene, CDR1 is SGHRS and CDR2 is YFSETQ. V was clipped by 4 bases and J by 2 bases, with 18 bases between them. This CDR3 contains 16 residues. The CDR3 here is CASSHTPRGENYGYTF. The CDR3, as DNA: TGCGCCAGCAGCCATACACCCAGGGGAGAGAACTATGGCTACACCTTC.

The genes are TRBV5-6 and TRBJ2-1; D perhaps matches TRBD1 (6 bases). The V gene's germline CDR1 is SGHDT and CDR2 YYEEEE. Trimming shortened V by 0 bases and J by 9 bases, and 19 bases separated the two germline ends. The CDR3 spans 16 residues. This chain's CDR3 is CASSLVGQGYASEQFF. CDR3 bases: TGTGCCAGCAGCTTGGTAGGGCAGGGGTACGCCAGTGAGCAGTTCTTC.

The V call is TRBV6-5, the J call TRBJ1-6, with 9 bases lining up with TRBD1. Germline trimming cut 6 bases from V and 10 bases from J; bases unmatched to any gene: 10. The CDR3 is made up of 15 amino acids. Germline CDR1 and CDR2: MNHEY and SVGAGI. In DNA, the CDR3 is TGTGCCAGCAGCCTACTGGGGACAGGGCTGTCACCCCTCCACTTT. It yields the protein CASSLLGTGLSPLHF.

This clonotype appeared a single time. This chain joins TRBV20-1 and TRBJ1-6, with D possibly matching TRBD1 (6 bases). The CDR3 is 13 amino acids. Germline V lookup: CDR1 DFQATT, CDR2 SNEGSKA (reference sequence). V was clipped by 6 bases and J by 7 bases, with 13 bases between them. CDR3 nucleotide sequence: TGCAGTGCGAGAAACGACAGGAATTCACCCCTCCACTTT. It codes for CSARNDRNSPLHF.

This chain joins TRBV14 and TRBJ2-5; D is undetermined. Germline V gene sequence: CDR1 SGHDN, CDR2 FVKESK. V lost 2 bases, J lost 0 bases, and 16 bases lay in between. The CDR3 runs to 17 residues. The CDR3 region has the DNA TGTGCCAGCAGCCAAAGTATCGGCGGAGTGTACCAAGAGACCCAGTACTTC. Its translation is CASSQSIGGVYQETQYF.

This clonotype was detected only a few times. It may be a read error: a sequence one base away is much more abundant. This chain joins TRBV7-9 and TRBJ2-4; 8 nucleotides align to TRBD2. CDR1 is SEHNR and CDR2 is FQNEAQ in the germline V gene (reference sequence). This CDR3 has 13 amino acids. The CDR3, as DNA: TGTACCAGCAGCGCCGCGGGGGGTAAAGGGCAGTACTTC. Protein: CTSSAAGGKGQYF.

In this sample, this clonotype turned up many times. This chain uses TRBV5-5 with TRBJ2-7; maybe TRBD2 (7 bases). V was shortened by 2 bases and J by 0 bases, with 12 bases between the two germline ends. Germline V lookup: CDR1 SGHKS, CDR2 YYEKEE (reference sequence). The CDR3 runs to 15 residues. The CDR3 bases are TGTGCCAGCAGCTTTAAGGGGGGGGGCTCCTACGAGCAGTACTTC. This codes for CASSFKGGGSYEQYF. The complete variable domain, with remaining parts taken from reference TRBV5-5 and TRBJ2-7, reads DAGVTQSPTHLIKTRGQQVTLRCSPISGHKSVSWYQQVLGQGPQFIFQYYEKEERGRGNFPDRFSARQFPNYSSELNVNALLLGDSALYLCASSFKGGGSYEQYFGPGTRLTVT.

The V call is TRBV25-1, the J call TRBJ2-3; the D call may be TRBD1 or TRBD2 (7 bases each). This CDR3 has 17 residues. Germline-derived CDR1 and CDR2 are MGHDK and SYGVNS. V dropped 1 base and J dropped 1 base, with 15 bases sitting between them. CDR3 bases: TGTGCCAGCAGTGAATGGGGAGGGGGCGCCGGCACAGATACGCAGTATTTT. Amino acid sequence: CASSEWGGGAGTDTQYF.

This clonotype has a count of ten or more. V and J are TRBV29-1 and TRBJ2-7; weak D call: TRBD2 (5 bases). This CDR3 is built from 12 residues. The V end lost 3 bases, the J end lost 1 base, and 7 bases lay between the germline ends. From germline, CDR1 is SQVTM and CDR2 ANQGSEA. CDR3 coding DNA: TGCAGCGTTGAGAGGGCGTCCTACGAGCAGTACTTC. This encodes CSVERASYEQYF.

The rearrangement uses TRBV7-6 and TRBJ1-2, with a possible D match to TRBD1 (6 bases). The CDR3 covers 14 residues. Germline CDR1 is SGHVS and CDR2 is FNYEAQ. The V end was cut by 5 bases, the J end by 5 bases, with 15 bases between. The CDR3 sequence: CASSPMTGGYGYTF. For the CDR3, the DNA is TGTGCCAGCAGCCCAATGACAGGCGGGTATGGCTACACCTTC.

The chain combines TRBV11-2 with TRBJ2-2; 7 bases fit TRBD1. The germline gives CDR1 SGHAT, CDR2 FQNNGV. The CDR3 runs 18 residues. V shed 5 bases, J shed 4 bases, and the junction held 16 bases outside the gene matches. CDR3 nucleotides: TGTGCCAGCAGCCCGCGCTCCGACAGGGAAGGGCGCACCGGGGAGCTGTTTTTT. This encodes CASSPRSDREGRTGELFF.

The chain recombines TRBV7-9 with TRBJ2-6, with 7 nucleotides matching TRBD1. With V trimmed by 6 bases and J by 1 base, 12 bases remained unmatched. CDR3 size: 18 residues. Per germline, CDR1 SEHNR and CDR2 FQNEAQ (reference sequence). CDR3 loop: CASSLHRYRGSGANVLTF. The CDR3 nucleotides read TGTGCCAGCAGTTTACACCGATACAGGGGATCTGGGGCCAACGTCCTGACTTTC. Filled out from reference TRBV7-9 and TRBJ2-6, the complete variable domain reads DTGVSQNPRHKITKRGQNVTFRCDPISEHNRLYWYRQTLGQGPEFLTYFQNEAQLEKSRLLSDRFSAERPKGSFSTLEIQRTEQGDSAMYLCASSLHRYRGSGANVLTFGAGSRLTVL.

In this sample, this clonotype turned up a few times. This chain connects TRBV14 to TRBJ2-1; 8 nucleotides match TRBD1. The CDR3 consists of 11 residues. The J segment lost 15 bases and the V segment lost 4 bases, leaving 5 bases of the junction unmatched. Germline V gives CDR1 SGHDN, CDR2 FVKESK. DNA of the CDR3: TGTGCCAGCAGCCCTGACAGGGGCTTGTTCTTC. It yields the protein CASSPDRGLFF.